In its sample, the clone carrying this T cell receptor (beta chain) was seen a few times. Sample-barcoded 5' priming and a J-beta primer mix drove a second PCR of roughly 6 to 12 cycles. TCRdb re-analysed the 5' RACE reads in MiXCR, keeping a single row per CDR3 protein. The sample contains about 800,000 distinct CDR3 sequences, 55% to 75% of which appear only once. The data are from a study of blood T cells in healthy people across ages. The receptor comes from a man aged 25-45 years in good health. Input material: blood.

The CDR3 is CASSQQYSYNEQFF. CDR3 DNA: TGTGCCAGCAGCCAACAATACTCCTACAATGAGCAGTTCTTC. The chain carries TRBV4-2 and TRBJ2-1; the D is unclear. Germline V gene lookup returns CDR1 LGHNA and CDR2 YNFKEQ. Deletions cut 2 bases from V and 0 bases from J, with 5 bases between. CDR3 length: 14 residues.